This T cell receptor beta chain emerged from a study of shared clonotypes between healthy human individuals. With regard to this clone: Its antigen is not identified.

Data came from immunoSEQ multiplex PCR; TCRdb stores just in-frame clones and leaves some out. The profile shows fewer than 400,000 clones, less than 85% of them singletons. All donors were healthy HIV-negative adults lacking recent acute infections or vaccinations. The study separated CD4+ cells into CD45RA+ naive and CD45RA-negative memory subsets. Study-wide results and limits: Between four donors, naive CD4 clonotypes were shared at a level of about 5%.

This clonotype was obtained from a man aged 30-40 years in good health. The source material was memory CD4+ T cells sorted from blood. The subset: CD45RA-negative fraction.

CDR3 region: CASSSRAYEQYF. Written as DNA, the CDR3 is TGTGCCAGTAGCTCACGGGCCTACGAGCAGTACTTC. The chain carries TRBV19 and TRBJ2-7; D ambiguous. CDR1 is LNHDA and CDR2 is SQIVND in the germline V gene (reference sequence). The CDR3 is 12 amino acids. V lost 6 bases and J lost 2, with 8 bases in between. The variable domain in full, with the rest retrieved from reference TRBV19 and TRBJ2-7, is DGGITQSPKYLFRKEGQNVTLSCEQNLNHDAMYWYRQDPGQGLRLIYYSQIVNDFQKGDIAEGYSVSREKKESFPLTVTSAQKNPTAFYLCASSSRAYEQYFGPGTRLTVT.